Presented here are 10 T cell receptor beta chains from one specimen sequenced in a study of blood T cell repertoires in COVID-19. Clones were read by immunoSEQ multiplex PCR, and TCRdb kept only the in-frame ones, dropping some. The repertoire consists of roughly 230,000 clones, with about 85% occurring once and the leading ten covering just under 1%. The sample taken for sequencing was peripheral blood. Every receptor here comes from a man in his forties or fifties with acute or convalescent COVID-19.

The chain recombines TRBV4-1 with TRBJ2-5, with no clear D. Germline assignment: CDR1 MGHRA and CDR2 YSYEKL. The CDR3 has 12 residues. Trimming removed 2 bases from V and 7 bases from J, with 8 bases in between. The chain's CDR3 is CASSQTSGTQYF. The CDR3 bases are TGCGCCAGCAGCCAAACGTCGGGGACCCAGTACTTC.

In DNA, the CDR3 is TGTGCCAGCAGCTTGCCGAGCGGCGAGACCCAGTACTTC. Translating gives CASSLPSGETQYF. The rearrangement uses TRBV5-5 and TRBJ2-5; D might be TRBD2 (5 bases). The germline gives CDR1 SGHKS, CDR2 YYEKEE (reference sequence). V lost 1 base, J lost 5 bases, and 9 bases lay in between. This CDR3 has 13 residues.

This clone was detected once. The chain joins TRBV7-2 to TRBJ1-5; no firm D call. This CDR3 is built from 14 residues. CDR1 SGHTA and CDR2 FQGNSA come from the germline V gene. Between the trimmed V and J ends, which lost 0 bases and 2 bases, there was a span of 5 bases. CDR3 nucleotides: TGTGCCAGCAGCTTAGCCGGGGGCAATCAGCCCCAGCATTTT. Encoded protein: CASSLAGGNQPQHF.

V usage is TRBV7-6 and J usage is TRBJ1-4; 10 nucleotides agree with TRBD1. The length of the CDR3 is 19 residues. V was pared by 1 base and J by 4 bases, with 12 bases of the junction left unmatched. CDR1 and CDR2 (germline): SGHVS, FNYEAQ. CDR3 bases: TGTGCCAGCAGCTTAGGTACTGACAGGGGGCAATGGAGTAATGAAAAACTGTTTTTT. This codes for CASSLGTDRGQWSNEKLFF. Drawing the rest from reference TRBV7-6 and TRBJ1-4, the complete variable domain is GAGVSQSPRYKVTKRGQDVALRCDPISGHVSLYWYRQALGQGPEFLTYFNYEAQQDKSGLPNDRFSAERPEGSISTLTIQRTEQRDSAMYRCASSLGTDRGQWSNEKLFFGSGTQLSVL.

This clone was picked up a small number of times. The V call is TRBV7-8, the J call TRBJ1-6; 7 bases are shared with TRBD1. V lost 3 bases and J lost 10; bases outside the gene matches: 9. CDR1 and CDR2 (germline): SGHVS, FQNEAQ. This CDR3 comprises 15 residues. CDR3 bases: TGTGCCAGCAGCTTGAGTACAGGGGCAGGATCACCCCTCCACTTT. Translating it yields CASSLSTGAGSPLHF.

V and J are TRBV14 and TRBJ2-7, with D maybe TRBD2 (6 bases). This CDR3 region has 14 residues. Between the trimmed V and J ends, which lost 4 bases and 5 bases, there was a span of 15 bases. Germline CDR1 and CDR2: SGHDN and FVKESK. The CDR3 DNA is TGTGCCAGCAGCCCCATCGGCCGGGGGAACGAGCAGTACTTC. Amino acids: CASSPIGRGNEQYF.

The rearrangement joins TRBV7-8 to TRBJ2-3, with D uncertain. CDR3 size: 14 residues. Germline values: CDR1 SGHVS, CDR2 FQNEAQ. Trimming pared 5 bases from V and 4 bases from J, leaving 13 bases between. The CDR3 spells CASSVRGVPDTQYF. The DNA for the CDR3 is TGTGCCAGCAGCGTTAGAGGAGTTCCAGATACGCAGTATTTT.

The chain carries TRBV30 and TRBJ2-1, with 11 nucleotides matching TRBD2. The trim removed 2 bases at V and 5 bases at J, leaving 5 bases unmatched. The CDR3 is 15 amino acids. Per the germline V gene, CDR1 is GTSNPN and CDR2 is SVGIG (reference sequence). CDR3 in amino acids: CAWSPRLAGNNEQFF. In nucleotides, the CDR3 is TGTGCCTGGAGTCCCCGACTAGCGGGAAACAATGAGCAGTTCTTC.

This chain joins TRBV27 and TRBJ2-5, with TRBD2 as a possible D gene (5 bases). CDR3 size: 13 residues. CDR1 MNHEY and CDR2 SMNVEV come from the germline V gene (reference sequence). V was shortened by 6 bases and J by 8 bases, with 16 bases between the two germline ends. The CDR3 here is CASSRTGSFTQYF. In DNA, the CDR3 is TGTGCCAGCAGCCGGACTGGCTCTTTCACCCAGTACTTC.

The gene calls are TRBV18 and TRBJ1-6, with a possible D match to TRBD1 (5 bases). The CDR3 is 15 residues long. In germline, CDR1 is KGHSH, CDR2 LQKENI. Trimming took 6 bases from V and 10 from J, leaving 19 bases between them. The CDR3 sequence is CASSQLQGAQSPLHF. Written as DNA, the CDR3 is TGTGCCAGCTCCCAGTTGCAGGGCGCGCAGTCACCCCTCCACTTT.